This T cell receptor beta chain was captured in a study of CD8 T cells in Susac syndrome. When the RNA was reverse transcribed, random hexamers were used with an input of 0.5 to 1 ug. By means of immunoSEQ multiplex PCR, TCR beta CDR3 spanning 54 Vbeta and 13 Jbeta underwent amplification. TCRdb fed the immunoSEQ multiplex PCR reads into MiXCR, producing one record per CDR3 protein. The table has under 200,000 distinct CDR3 sequences, 85% to 95% seen once; the top ten hold 0.15% to 0.2%. The CDR3 loop spans 12 amino acids. Germline V gene sequence: CDR1 GTSNPN, CDR2 SVGIG (reference sequence). Trimming took 5 bases from V and 0 from J, leaving 7 bases between them. Sequencing targeted TCR beta in T cells from blood (CD8+ and CD4+).

The sequenced material came from CD8+ T cells from PBMCs. The chain combines TRBV30 with TRBJ1-1; possible D gene TRBD1, 6 bases. The sequence was obtained from a human donor with multiple sclerosis. The DNA of the CDR3 is TGTGCCTGGGACAGGCTGAACACTGAAGCTTTCTTT. Translating it yields CAWDRLNTEAFF.